This T cell receptor beta chain was observed in a study of blood T cell repertoires in COVID-19. In the study overall: T cells, B-cell-depleted T cells, or PBMCs provided the cDNA or gDNA that served as material.

This clone was picked up one time. The CDR3 sequence is 13 residues long. The germline V gene has CDR1 GTSNPN and CDR2 SVGIG (reference sequence). V trimming: 4 bases; J trimming: 5 bases; junction bases outside the gene matches: 2. Per the study methods: Reference gene primer amplification in the assay estimated nucleated cell counts. Sequencing used immunoSEQ multiplex PCR; TCRdb keeps in-frame clones, though not all of them. V, J and clone size reflect that table, while D and trimming were determined from the DNA. The data show 300,000 or so clones, with 90% seen just once and approximately 3.3% held by the top ten.

The sequence derives from a woman in her thirties or forties with acute or convalescent COVID-19. This chain links TRBV30 with TRBJ1-6, with TRBD1 matching over 7 bases. Sample: peripheral blood. CDR3 in DNA: TGTGCCTGGAAGGGGACAGATAATTCACCCCTCCACTTT. Its translation is CAWKGTDNSPLHF.